This T cell receptor beta chain was profiled in a study of CD4+ T cells in melanoma. Germline V gene sequence: CDR1 SEHNR, CDR2 FQNEAQ (reference sequence). The CDR3 has 14 residues. V lost 8 bases, J lost 6 bases, and 20 bases lay in between. Measured with immunoSEQ multiplex PCR; TCRdb has only the in-frame clones, and not every one. The sample holds about 15,000 clones, roughly 88% seen once. The V call is TRBV7-9, the J call TRBJ2-7; unclear D gene. This clonotype was obtained from a human donor with melanoma. The material sequenced was cells from a culture (not recorded whether cultured in vitro). In DNA form, the CDR3 reads TGTGCCAGCGGGCCCACCTGGGAAACTCTCGAGCAGTACTTC. Translating gives CASGPTWETLEQYF.